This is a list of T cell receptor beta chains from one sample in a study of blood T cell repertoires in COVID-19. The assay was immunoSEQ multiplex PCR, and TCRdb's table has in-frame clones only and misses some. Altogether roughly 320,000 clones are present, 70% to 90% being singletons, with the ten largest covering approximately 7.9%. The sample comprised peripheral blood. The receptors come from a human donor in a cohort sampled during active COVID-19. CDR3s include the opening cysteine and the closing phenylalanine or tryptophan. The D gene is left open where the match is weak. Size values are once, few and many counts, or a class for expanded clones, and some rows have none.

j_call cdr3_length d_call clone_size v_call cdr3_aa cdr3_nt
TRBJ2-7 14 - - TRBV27 CASRRQSSSYEQYF TGTGCCAGCAGGCGACAGTCCAGCTCCTACGAGCAGTACTTC
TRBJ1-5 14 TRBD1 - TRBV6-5 CASSPQGRNQPQHF TGTGCCAGCAGCCCACAGGGGCGCAATCAGCCCCAGCATTTT
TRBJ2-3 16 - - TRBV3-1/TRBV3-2 CASSPRVRGGTDTQYF TGTGCCAGCAGCCCGCGGGTGCGGGGAGGCACAGATACGCAGTATTTT
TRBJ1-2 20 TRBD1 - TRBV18 CASSPFVPSGQGLNLYGYTF TGTGCCAGCTCACCATTCGTACCCTCGGGACAGGGCCTCAACCTCTATGGCTACACCTTC
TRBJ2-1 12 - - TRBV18 CASSRQVNEQFF TGTGCCAGCTCCCGACAGGTGAATGAGCAGTTCTTC
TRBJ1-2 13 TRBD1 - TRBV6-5 CASSYGTGNGYTF TGTGCCAGCAGTTACGGGACAGGGAATGGCTACACCTTC
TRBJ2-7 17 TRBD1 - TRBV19 CASSTGQGEASSYEQYF TGTGCCAGTAGTACCGGACAGGGCGAAGCCAGCTCCTACGAGCAGTACTTC
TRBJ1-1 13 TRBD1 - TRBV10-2 CASLDRWDTEAFF TGCGCCAGTCTGGACAGGTGGGACACTGAAGCTTTCTTT
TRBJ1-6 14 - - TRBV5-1 CASSLTGLNSPLHF TGCGCCAGCAGCTTGACAGGGTTAAATTCACCCCTCCACTTT
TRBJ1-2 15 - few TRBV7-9 CASSPTLQPNYGYTF TGTGCCAGCAGCCCAACACTACAACCGAACTATGGCTACACCTTC
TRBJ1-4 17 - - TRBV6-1 CASSESHSSATNEKLFF TGTGCCAGCAGCGAATCGCATAGCTCTGCAACTAATGAAAAACTGTTTTTT
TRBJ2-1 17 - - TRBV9 CASSVAGGVSSYNEQFF TGTGCCAGCAGCGTAGCCGGAGGAGTCAGCTCCTACAATGAGCAGTTCTTC
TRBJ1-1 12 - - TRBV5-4 CAIHRENTEAFF TGTGCCATACACAGGGAAAACACTGAAGCTTTCTTT
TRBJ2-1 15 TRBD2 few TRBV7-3 CASSPAGGSYNEQFF TGTGCCAGCAGCCCAGCGGGGGGGTCCTACAATGAGCAGTTCTTC
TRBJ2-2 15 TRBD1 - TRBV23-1 CASSQLQGITGELFF TGCGCCAGCAGTCAATTACAGGGGATCACCGGGGAGCTGTTTTTT
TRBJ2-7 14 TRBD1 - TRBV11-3 CASSLGQGIGEQYF TGTGCCAGCAGCTTAGGACAGGGGATCGGCGAGCAGTACTTC
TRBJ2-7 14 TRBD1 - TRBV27 CASSFQGAVYEQYF TGTGCCAGCAGTTTCCAGGGGGCGGTTTACGAGCAGTACTTC
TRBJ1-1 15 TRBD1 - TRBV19 CASRVTGPSDTEAFF TGTGCCAGTAGGGTGACAGGGCCCTCTGACACTGAAGCTTTCTTT
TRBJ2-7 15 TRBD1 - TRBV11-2 CASSLAGTGAYEQYF TGTGCCAGCAGCTTAGCCGGGACAGGAGCCTACGAGCAGTACTTC
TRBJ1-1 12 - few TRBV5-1 CASSQGNTEAFF TGCGCCAGCAGCCAGGGGAACACTGAAGCTTTCTTT
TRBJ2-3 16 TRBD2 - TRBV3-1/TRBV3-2 CASSPLGTSGGGTQYF TGTGCCAGCAGCCCCCTAGGGACTAGCGGGGGGGGGACGCAGTATTTT
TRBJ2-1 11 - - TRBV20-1 CSAREIGVEFF TGCAGTGCTAGAGAGATAGGGGTAGAGTTCTTC
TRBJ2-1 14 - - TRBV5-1 CASSAETTYNEQFF TGCGCCAGCAGCGCGGAAACTACCTACAATGAGCAGTTCTTC
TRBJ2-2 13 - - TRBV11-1 CASSLSGAGELFF TGTGCCAGCAGCTTGTCCGGGGCCGGGGAGCTGTTTTTT
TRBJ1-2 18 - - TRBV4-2 CASSHHRGTKGRGYGYTF TGTGCCAGCAGCCACCACCGTGGGACAAAGGGACGGGGCTATGGCTACACCTTC
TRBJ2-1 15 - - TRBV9 CASSVARDSYNEQFF TGTGCCAGCAGCGTAGCGAGGGATTCCTACAATGAGCAGTTCTTC
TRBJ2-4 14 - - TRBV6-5 CASRHSLAKNIQYF TGTGCCAGCAGGCACTCACTAGCCAAAAACATTCAGTACTTC
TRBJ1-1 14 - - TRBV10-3 CAISEGTGTPEAFF TGTGCCATCAGTGAAGGAACAGGGACCCCTGAAGCTTTCTTT
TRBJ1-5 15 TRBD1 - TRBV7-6 CASSFGDRGNQPQHF TGTGCCAGCAGCTTTGGCGACAGGGGCAATCAGCCCCAGCATTTT
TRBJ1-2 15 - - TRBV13 CASSLGRQGPNGYTF TGTGCCAGCAGCTTAGGCCGCCAGGGGCCAAATGGCTACACCTTC
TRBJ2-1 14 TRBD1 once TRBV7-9 CASLGTGGWDEQFF TGTGCCAGCCTGGGGACAGGGGGGTGGGATGAGCAGTTCTTC
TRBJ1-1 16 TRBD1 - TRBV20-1 CSASSHPGTARTEAFF TGCAGTGCTAGTTCCCACCCCGGGACAGCCCGTACTGAAGCTTTCTTT
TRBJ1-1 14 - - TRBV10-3 CAISEMSTDTEAFF TGTGCCATCAGTGAAATGAGCACAGACACTGAAGCTTTCTTT
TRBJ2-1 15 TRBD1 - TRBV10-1 CASSESWTGRNEQFF TGCGCCAGCAGTGAGTCTTGGACAGGGAGAAATGAGCAGTTCTTC
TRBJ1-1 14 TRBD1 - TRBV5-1 CATRVDRERPEAFF TGCGCCACCCGGGTAGACAGGGAGAGGCCTGAAGCTTTCTTT
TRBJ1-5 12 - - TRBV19 CASSIWGRPQHF TGTGCCAGTAGTATCTGGGGGCGCCCCCAGCATTTT
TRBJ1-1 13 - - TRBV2 CASQGRRNTEAFF TGTGCCAGCCAGGGAAGGAGGAACACTGAAGCTTTCTTT
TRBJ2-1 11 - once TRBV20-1 CSALLAPQQFF TGCAGTGCATTGCTAGCCCCGCAGCAGTTCTTC
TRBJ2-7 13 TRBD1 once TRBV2 CASRGDRAGEQYF TGTGCCAGCAGGGGGGACAGGGCAGGCGAGCAGTACTTC
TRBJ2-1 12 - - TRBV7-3 CASSFQGNEQFF TGTGCCAGCAGCTTTCAGGGCAATGAGCAGTTCTTC
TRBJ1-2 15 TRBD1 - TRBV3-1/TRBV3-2 CASAPGQGIFGGYTF TGTGCCAGCGCTCCGGGACAGGGAATTTTTGGGGGCTACACCTTC
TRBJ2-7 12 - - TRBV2 CASKPSRYEQYF TGTGCCAGCAAGCCTTCCCGCTACGAGCAGTACTTC
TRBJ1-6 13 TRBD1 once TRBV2 CARRTGKGSPLHF TGTGCCAGACGGACAGGGAAAGGCTCACCCCTCCACTTT
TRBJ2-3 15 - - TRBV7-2 CASTWPGGPTDTQYF TGTGCCAGCACTTGGCCGGGGGGCCCCACAGATACGCAGTATTTT
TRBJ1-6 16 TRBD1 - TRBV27 CASSQPNRGPGSPLHF TGTGCCAGCAGCCAACCCAACAGGGGGCCCGGATCACCCCTCCACTTT
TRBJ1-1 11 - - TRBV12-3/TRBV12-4 CASSLFQEAFF TGTGCCAGCAGTTTATTCCAAGAAGCTTTCTTT
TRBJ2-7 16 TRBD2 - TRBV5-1 CASSWGLAGDSYEQYF TGCGCCAGCAGCTGGGGACTAGCGGGGGACTCCTACGAGCAGTACTTC
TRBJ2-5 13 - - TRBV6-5 CASSYSIRETQYF TGTGCCAGCAGTTACTCGATTCGGGAGACCCAGTACTTC
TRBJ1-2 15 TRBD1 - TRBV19 CASSMDRGEIYGYTF TGTGCCAGTAGTATGGACAGGGGAGAGATCTATGGCTACACCTTC
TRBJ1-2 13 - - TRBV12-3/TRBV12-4 CASTYLSIYGYTF TGTGCCAGCACCTACCTATCGATTTATGGCTACACCTTC
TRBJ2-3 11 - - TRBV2 CASSELGTQYF TGTGCCAGCAGTGAGCTCGGTACGCAGTATTTT